The 3 T cell receptor beta chains below all came from one sample that was sequenced in a study of T cells in localized non-small cell lung cancer. Profiled with immunoSEQ multiplex PCR; TCRdb holds only in-frame clones, not every one. The table has roughly 13,000 clones, around 83% seen once. The sample was peripheral blood, taken before any cancer treatment. These receptor sequences come from a male donor aged 60 or over with stage III lung adenocarcinoma.

The J gene is TRBJ2-2, the V gene TRBV18; 10 nucleotides align to TRBD2. The germline V gene has CDR1 KGHSH and CDR2 LQKENI. J gave up 6 bases and V 6 bases, and 7 bases lay outside the gene matches. This CDR3 has 15 amino acids. CDR3 nucleotides: TGTGCCAGCTCCCTAACTAGCGGGACAGCCGGGGAGCTGTTTTTT. Its translation: CASSLTSGTAGELFF.

The chain joins TRBV7-2 to TRBJ1-1; 9 nucleotides agree with TRBD1. With 5 bases clipped from V and 8 bases from J, the junction kept 12 bases outside the gene matches. Germline V lookup: CDR1 SGHTA, CDR2 FQGNSA. The CDR3 length is 15 residues. The CDR3 sequence is CASSPTGDREGEAFF. For the CDR3, the DNA is TGTGCCAGCAGCCCAACTGGGGACAGGGAAGGGGAAGCTTTCTTT. Full variable domain (outside the CDR3, taken from reference TRBV7-2 and TRBJ1-1): GAGVSQSPSNKVTEKGKDVELRCDPISGHTALYWYRQSLGQGLEFLIYFQGNSAPDKSGLPSDRFSAERTGGSVSTLTIQRTQQEDSAVYLCASSPTGDREGEAFFGQGTRLTVV.

The sample holds one count of this clone. This chain links TRBV19 with TRBJ2-7, with TRBD2 matching over 12 bases. The CDR3 runs 14 residues. The junction had 6 bases not matched to a gene; V was cut back by 8 bases and J by 4 bases. The germline V gene encodes CDR1 LNHDA and CDR2 SQIVND (reference sequence). CDR3 loop: CASATSGGTYEQYF. The CDR3 nucleotides are TGTGCCAGTGCCACTAGCGGGGGGACGTACGAGCAGTACTTC.